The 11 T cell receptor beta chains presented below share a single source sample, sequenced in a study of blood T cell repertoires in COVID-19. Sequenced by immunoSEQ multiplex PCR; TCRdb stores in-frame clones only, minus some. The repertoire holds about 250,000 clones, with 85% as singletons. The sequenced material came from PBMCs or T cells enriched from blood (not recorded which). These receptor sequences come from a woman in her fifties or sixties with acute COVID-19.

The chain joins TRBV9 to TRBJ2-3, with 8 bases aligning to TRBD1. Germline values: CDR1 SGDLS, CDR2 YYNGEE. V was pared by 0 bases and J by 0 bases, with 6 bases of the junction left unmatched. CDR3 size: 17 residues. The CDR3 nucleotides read TGTGCCAGCAGCGTAGAGGAGACAGGGGATAGCACAGATACGCAGTATTTT. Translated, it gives CASSVEETGDSTDTQYF.

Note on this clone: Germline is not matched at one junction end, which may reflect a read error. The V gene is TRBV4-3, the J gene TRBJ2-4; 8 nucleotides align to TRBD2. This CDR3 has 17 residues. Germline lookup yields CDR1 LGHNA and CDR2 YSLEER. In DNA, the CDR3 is TGCACCAGCAGCCAAGATCCCGAGCGGGGGGCCAAAAACATTCAGTACTTC. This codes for CTSSQDPERGAKNIQYF.

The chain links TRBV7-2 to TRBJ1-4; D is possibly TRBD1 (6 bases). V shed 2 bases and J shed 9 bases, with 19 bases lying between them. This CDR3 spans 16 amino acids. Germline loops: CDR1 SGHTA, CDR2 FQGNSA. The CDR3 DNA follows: TGTGCCAGCAGCTTAAGTAAGGCTACAGGGTGGAAAAAACTGTTTTTT. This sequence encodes CASSLSKATGWKKLFF.

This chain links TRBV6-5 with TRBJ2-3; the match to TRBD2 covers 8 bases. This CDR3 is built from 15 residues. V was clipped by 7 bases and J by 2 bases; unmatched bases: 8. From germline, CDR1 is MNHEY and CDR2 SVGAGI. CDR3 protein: CASNPGGAVTDTQYF. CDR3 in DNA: TGTGCCAGCAATCCGGGGGGGGCCGTCACAGATACGCAGTATTTT.

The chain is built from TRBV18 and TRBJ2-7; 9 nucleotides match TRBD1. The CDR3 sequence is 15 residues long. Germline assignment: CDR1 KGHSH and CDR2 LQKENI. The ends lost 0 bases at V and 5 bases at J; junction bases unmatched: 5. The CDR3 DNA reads TGTGCCAGCTCACCACCCCGGGACAGGGCGAACGAGCAGTACTTC. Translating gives CASSPPRDRANEQYF.

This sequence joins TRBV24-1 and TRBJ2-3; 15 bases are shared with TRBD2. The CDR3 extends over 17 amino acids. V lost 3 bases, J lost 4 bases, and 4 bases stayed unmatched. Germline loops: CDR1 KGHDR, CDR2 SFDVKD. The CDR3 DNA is TGTGCCACCAGTGATGGACTAGCGGGGGGGCCGGCAGATACGCAGTATTTT. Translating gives CATSDGLAGGPADTQYF.

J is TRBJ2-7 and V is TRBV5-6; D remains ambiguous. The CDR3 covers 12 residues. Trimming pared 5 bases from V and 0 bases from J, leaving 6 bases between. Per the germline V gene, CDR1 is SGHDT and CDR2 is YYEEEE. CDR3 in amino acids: CASSGSSYEQYF. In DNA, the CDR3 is TGTGCCAGCAGTGGCAGCTCCTACGAGCAGTACTTC.

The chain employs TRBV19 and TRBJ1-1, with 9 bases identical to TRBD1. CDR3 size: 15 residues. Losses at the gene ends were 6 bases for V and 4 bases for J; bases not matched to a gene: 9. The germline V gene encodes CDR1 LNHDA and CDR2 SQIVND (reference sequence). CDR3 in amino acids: CASREQGAMGTEAFF. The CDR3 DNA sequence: TGTGCCAGTAGGGAACAGGGGGCGATGGGCACTGAAGCTTTCTTT.

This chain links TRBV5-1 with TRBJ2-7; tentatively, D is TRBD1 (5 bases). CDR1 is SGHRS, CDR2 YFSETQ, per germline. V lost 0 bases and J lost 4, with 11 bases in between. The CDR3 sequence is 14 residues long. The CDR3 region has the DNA TGCGCCAGCAGCTTGGGCCAGGGAAATTACGAGCAGTACTTC. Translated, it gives CASSLGQGNYEQYF. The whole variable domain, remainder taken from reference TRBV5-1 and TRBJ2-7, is KAGVTQTPRYLIKTRGQQVTLSCSPISGHRSVSWYQQTPGQGLQFLFEYFSETQRNKGNFPGRFSGRQFSNSRSEMNVSTLELGDSALYLCASSLGQGNYEQYFGPGTRLTVT.

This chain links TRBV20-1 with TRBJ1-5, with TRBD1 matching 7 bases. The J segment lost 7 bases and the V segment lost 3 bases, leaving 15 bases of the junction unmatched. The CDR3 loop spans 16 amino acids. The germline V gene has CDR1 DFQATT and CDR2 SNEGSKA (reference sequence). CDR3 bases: TGCAGTGCTAGTTCTACCTCAGGAGGGGGCAGCCAGCCCCAGCATTTT. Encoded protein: CSASSTSGGGSQPQHF.

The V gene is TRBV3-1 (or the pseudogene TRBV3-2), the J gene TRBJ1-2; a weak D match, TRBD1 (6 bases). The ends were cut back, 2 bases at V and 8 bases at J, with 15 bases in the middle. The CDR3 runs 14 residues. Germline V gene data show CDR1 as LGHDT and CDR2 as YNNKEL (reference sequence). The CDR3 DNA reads TGTGCCAGCAGCCAAACCGCAGGGGCCTGGGGCTACACCTTC. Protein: CASSQTAGAWGYTF.